The 8 T cell receptor beta chains given below trace back to one sample, sequenced in a study of OX40 agonist ivuxolimab in advanced cancers. The method was immunoSEQ multiplex PCR; TCRdb's version includes in-frame clones alone and lacks a portion of them. The profile covers tens of thousands of clones, with over 75% appearing a single time and approximately 0.26% taken by the ten largest. The sequences come from CD4+ or CD8+ T cells sorted from blood, collected in a trial of the OX40 agonist ivuxolimab. These receptors all stem from an adult with an advanced solid tumor such as melanoma, head and neck, liver or kidney cancer.

J is TRBJ1-1 and V is TRBV18; a possible D gene is TRBD1 (5 bases). V was clipped by 6 bases and J by 3 bases, with 14 bases between them. Germline CDR1 KGHSH, CDR2 LQKENI. The CDR3 totals 14 residues. CDR3 nucleotides: TGTGCCAGCTCGCCCAGGGTTTCCGACACTGAAGCTTTCTTT. This sequence encodes CASSPRVSDTEAFF.

In this sample, this clone turned up once. The chain employs TRBV28 and TRBJ1-3, with TRBD1 identical over 12 bases. There are 19 residues in the CDR3. Germline loops: CDR1 MDHEN, CDR2 SYDVKM. After removal of 4 bases from V and 3 bases from J, the junction contained 13 bases not matched to a gene. CDR3 amino acids: CASSSRPGTGGAFGNTIYF. CDR3 nucleotide sequence: TGTGCCAGCAGTTCCCGCCCCGGGACAGGGGGCGCCTTTGGAAACACCATATATTTT.

The rearrangement links TRBV7-2 to TRBJ2-2; TRBD1 agrees at 8 bases. J lost 3 bases, V lost 5 bases, and 5 bases had no gene match. The germline CDR1 and CDR2 sequences are SGHTA and FQGNSA. The CDR3 is made up of 15 amino acids. CDR3 DNA: TGTGCCAGCAGCCCCGGGACAGGTTACACCGGGGAGCTGTTTTTT. Residues: CASSPGTGYTGELFF.

The CDR3 coding sequence is TGTGCCAGCAGCTTTGGAGGGAATCAGCCCCAGCATTTT. Translating gives CASSFGGNQPQHF. The chain uses TRBV7-9 and TRBJ1-5, with D unresolved. From germline, CDR1 is SEHNR and CDR2 FQNEAQ (reference sequence). The CDR3 runs 13 residues. V lost 3 bases and J lost 4, with 7 bases in between.

This chain joins TRBV7-3 and TRBJ2-5, with 8 bases matching TRBD1. This CDR3 spans 15 amino acids. With V trimmed by 5 bases and J by 5 bases, 10 bases remained unmatched. Germline-derived CDR1 and CDR2 are SGHTA and FQGTGA. The CDR3 DNA sequence: TGTGCCAGCAGCCTCGGAGCAGGGGGCCAGGAGACCCAGTACTTC. It codes for CASSLGAGGQETQYF.

The chain is built from TRBV5-1 and TRBJ2-7; possible D gene TRBD2, 7 bases. The V and J ends lost 0 bases and 2 bases respectively, with 12 bases between them. This CDR3 is built from 15 residues. Per the germline V gene, CDR1 is SGHRS and CDR2 is YFSETQ. CDR3 loop: CASSLGGGGAYEQYF. The CDR3, as DNA: TGCGCCAGCAGCTTGGGAGGGGGGGGAGCCTACGAGCAGTACTTC.

The chain links TRBV2 to TRBJ1-2; 10 bases are shared with TRBD1. Germline assignment: CDR1 SNHLY and CDR2 FYNNEI. Trimming cost V 10 bases and J 7 bases; bases outside gene matches: 12. The CDR3 has 14 amino acids. The CDR3 is CATQRDRGIGGYTF. In DNA form, the CDR3 reads TGTGCCACGCAAAGGGACAGGGGAATTGGTGGCTACACCTTC.

The rearrangement links TRBV18 to TRBJ1-4; D is unclear. Trimming pared 2 bases from V and 8 bases from J, leaving 6 bases between. CDR3 length: 12 residues. The germline CDR1 and CDR2 sequences are KGHSH and LQKENI. CDR3 loop: CASSPEAEKLFF. In DNA, the CDR3 is TGTGCCAGCTCACCAGAGGCGGAAAAACTGTTTTTT.